This note documents a single TCR beta chain sequence. Its target is unknown. The sample comes from a study of T cell responses to AZD1222 COVID-19 vaccine. Only in-frame clones appear in the TCRdb table, and some are missing; sequencing was by immunoSEQ multiplex PCR. Here the sample spans 120,000 or so clones, roughly 84% being singletons. Study conclusions and caveats: Repertoire collection took place solely once the T cell response had peaked. Reports say nearly half of spike-specific TCRs go after unmutated variant regions. Donors, mostly white British, included more females; clonal diversity was possibly underestimated. Dominant CD4 TCR responses targeted spike regions 160-218 and 743-854.

Looked up from germline, CDR1 is SGHTS and CDR2 is YDEGEE. This CDR3 has 15 amino acids. Trimming took 7 bases from V and 5 from J, leaving 18 bases between them. The source is an adult in good health. The V call is TRBV5-8, the J call TRBJ2-2; tentative D call: TRBD2 (6 bases). This specimen was peripheral blood, taken on day 0 of AZD1222 vaccination. CDR3 region: CASEERGDQTGELFF. The CDR3, as DNA: TGTGCCAGCGAAGAACGCGGGGATCAAACCGGGGAGCTGTTTTTT. The full variable domain, rest sourced from reference TRBV5-8 and TRBJ2-2, is EAGVTQSPTHLIKTRGQQATLRCSPISGHTSVYWYQQALGLGLQFLLWYDEGEERNRGNFPPRFSGRQFPNYSSELNVNALELEDSALYLCASEERGDQTGELFFGEGSRLTVL.